This T cell receptor beta chain was identified during a study of T cells in women clearing cervical HPV infection. General observations from the study: Each sample's T-cell count was unknown, possibly confounding richness. Controls had more TRBV6-7 (around 0.15%) than cases (roughly 0.11%).

Notes on this clone: What it binds is unknown. The read ends 3 residues shy of where the CDR3 ends; the end is completed using the germline J gene.

Cervical HPV DNA detected by MY09/MY11 PCR, typed by dot-blot. The length of the CDR3 is 14 residues. Germline CDR1 SGHRS, CDR2 YFSETQ. The ends lost 7 bases at V and 4 bases at J; junction bases unmatched: 4. Clones were sequenced by immunoSEQ multiplex PCR, and TCRdb holds only the in-frame ones, with some missing. This sample's clone table lists about 30,000 clones. The receptor comes from a woman between 18 and 69 years old with a cervical HPV16 infection that either progressed to CIN3+ or cleared (not recorded which). Sequences were obtained from blood buffy coat. V usage is TRBV5-1 and J usage is TRBJ2-5; 13 bases are a match to TRBD2. This CDR3 is CASGLAGVRETQYF. The sequenced CDR3 bases are TGCGCCAGCGGACTAGCGGGAGTCAGAGAGACC.